Only one count was recorded for the clone carrying this T cell receptor beta chain. Its cognate antigen is unknown. The junction and the germline gene differ at one end; a read error may be behind it. This sample stems from a study of cytomegalovirus exposure and HLA in healthy donors. The study, taken as a whole, reports: Analyzed later, most CMV-associated TCR beta chains appeared HLA-restricted.

60 Vbeta and 13 Jbeta primers were used in PCR. Some clones are missing from TCRdb's copy, which holds only in-frame ones; the method was immunoSEQ multiplex PCR. The top ten hold over 8.5% of the sample, which has roughly 120,000 clones, less than 80% seen once. The CDR3 is 14 amino acids. The germline V gene has CDR1 SEHNR and CDR2 FQNEAQ (reference sequence). The sample taken for sequencing was PBMCs. The clonotype originates from a woman between 35 and 50 years old in good health and CMV-seropositive. The V call is TRBV7-9, the J call TRBJ1-2; a weak D match, TRBD1 (6 bases). The CDR3 protein is CSSSFPDRSYGYTF. CDR3 in DNA: TGTTCCAGCAGCTTTCCGGACAGATCCTATGGCTACACCTTC. The whole variable domain, filled in from reference TRBV7-9 and TRBJ1-2, reads DTGVSQNPRHKITKRGQNVTFRCDPISEHNRLYWYRQTLGQGPEFLTYFQNEAQLEKSRLLSDRFSAERPKGSFSTLEIQRTEQGDSAMYLCSSSFPDRSYGYTFGSGTRLTVV.